The text below deals with one TCR beta chain. The sample holds many counts of this clonotype. The specificity of this receptor is unknown. No base quality values were provided; no much bigger clone lies one nucleotide off. The treatment or condition label corresponds to: in vitro stimulation with specific CMV peptide epitopes to enrich CMV-specific T cells. The record originates from a study of T cell repertoires in cytomegalovirus infection (dated by TCRdb to the late 2010s). Turning to the overall study: The peptide stimulations were aimed at well-studied HLA-B-restricted epitopes as well as recently identified HLA-C-restricted CMV epitopes, whose presentation resists viral immunomodulation. Donor HLA type was relevant to the analysis, as public TCR beta signatures indicated carriage of CMV infection together with the matching HLA type.

The junction carries 23 bases between V and J, which are trimmed by 6 bases and 0 bases respectively. Reading the germline V gene gives CDR1 MNHNS and CDR2 SASEGT. From its cysteine to its phenylalanine, the CDR3 spans 19 amino acids. Just CDR3 DNA is preserved here, 57 bases in frame from base 1. The sequencing machine was an Illumina HiSeq 1500. TCRdb reran the public reads through fastp at Q25 and MiXCR, keeping productive beta chains. Rows merge per CDR3 protein into single entries with the most common DNA and genes. A total of some 940,000 distinct CDR3 sequences appear in this sample, approximately 31% of them only once. The ten largest clones add up to roughly 13% of the sample. What the authors observed across the whole study: The ex vivo response was dominated by HLA-C-restricted CMV-specific TCR beta clonotypes, which also provided the single most frequent clonotype in two of eight donors. Cumulative frequency of public TCR beta family members discriminated carriers of CMV infection plus the relevant HLA type in this cohort and an independent roughly 340-donor cohort.

The sequencing here drew on cultured CD8+ T cells from PBMCs, taken from culture after CMV antigen stimulation. The receptor's source is a human donor in good health (CMV status not recorded). Some clones in this sample may be carry-over from other donors' samples. The V and J genes are TRBV6-1 and TRBJ2-2; the D gene cannot be resolved reliably. The CDR3 protein: CASSSTISSSNANTGELFF. The DNA sequence is TGTGCCAGCAGCTCCACAATTAGCAGCTCTAACGCGAACACCGGGGAGCTGTTTTTT.